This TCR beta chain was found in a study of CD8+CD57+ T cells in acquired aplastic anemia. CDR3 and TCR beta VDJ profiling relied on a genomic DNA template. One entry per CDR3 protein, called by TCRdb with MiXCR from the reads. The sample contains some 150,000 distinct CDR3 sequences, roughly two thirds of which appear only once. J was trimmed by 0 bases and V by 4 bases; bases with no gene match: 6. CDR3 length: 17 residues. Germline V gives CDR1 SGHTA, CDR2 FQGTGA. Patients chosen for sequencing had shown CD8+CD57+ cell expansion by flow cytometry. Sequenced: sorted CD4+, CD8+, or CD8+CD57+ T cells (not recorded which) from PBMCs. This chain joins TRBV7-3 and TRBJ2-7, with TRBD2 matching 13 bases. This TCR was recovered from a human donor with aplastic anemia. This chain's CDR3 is CASSSPGLAGTSYEQYF. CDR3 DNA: TGTGCCAGCAGCTCCCCGGGACTAGCGGGAACCTCCTACGAGCAGTACTTC.